This T cell receptor beta chain was captured in a study of cytomegalovirus exposure and HLA in healthy donors. At the level of the study: The study placed around 80% of its 350 to 450 genotyped donors in the Caucasian-associated ancestry cluster. Overall study findings and caveats: The authors later found HLA-associated TCR beta chains more clonally expanded than equally common others.

V was cut by 6 bases and J by 0 bases, with 10 bases left in between. CDR3 size: 14 residues. Germline CDR1 reads MDHEN; CDR2 reads SYDVKM. Despite likely unrecorded immune exposures, the donors were nominally healthy at the time of sampling. The PCR ran on 60 Vbeta and 13 Jbeta primers. The assay was immunoSEQ multiplex PCR, and TCRdb's table has in-frame clones only and misses some. This table holds 85,000 to 100,000 clones, over 80% found once. Details on this clone: Its target is unknown.

Sequenced: PBMCs. This sequence was found in a female donor in good health and CMV-seropositive. The chain recombines TRBV28 with TRBJ2-3; weak D call: TRBD1 (6 bases). CDR3 in amino acids: CASRDSSSTDTQYF. The CDR3 DNA is TGTGCCAGCAGGGACAGTTCTAGCACAGATACGCAGTATTTT.